This T cell receptor (beta chain) was captured by sequencing in a study of T-cell reconstitution after alpha-beta-depleted transplantation in children (TCRdb year 2016). Concerning the study at large: T-cell immune reconstitution after TCRalphabeta/CD19-depleted allogeneic hematopoietic cell transplantation in children was quantitatively tracked in the study by means of TCR repertoire profiling. Overall study outcomes, separate from this receptor: In some patients, the high TCRbeta diversity seen at day 60 was put down to recipient T cells and intrathymic progenitors that had survived conditioning. Over the following months the frequencies of hyperexpanded clones went down, and after one year T-cell counts and TCRbeta diversity were mostly credited to newly produced T cells. About two months after transplant, the apparently early recovery of alphabetaT-cell counts reportedly depended on just several hundred clones that had expanded rapidly and came from non-depleted graft cells.

This clonotype was counted many times. The specificity of this receptor is unknown. No quality values exist for individual bases; no much larger clone is one base distant. The treatment or condition tag for this specimen amounts to: allogeneic hematopoietic cell transplantation with graft depleted of TCRalphabeta T cells and CD19 B cells. The children who served as transplant recipients had been given grafts of TCRalphabeta/CD19-depleted allogeneic hematopoietic cells. The library was made by PCR. The run used an Illumina HiSeq 2500. To normalize quantification of the TCRbeta repertoire, the TCR libraries were built with molecular barcoding that relied on unique molecular identifiers. TCRdb trimmed the raw reads at Q25, called clones with MiXCR and kept productive beta chains. Rows with one shared CDR3 protein collapse into an entry with the most common genes and DNA. Counted in this sample were 250,000 to 300,000 distinct CDR3 sequences; around 10% of them appeared once. The ten largest make up roughly a quarter of the sample.

CDR1 and CDR2 are read off the germline V gene as SGHRS and YFSETQ. Cut back by 4 bases and 0 bases, the V and J ends lie 14 bases apart. Reading from cysteine to phenylalanine, the CDR3 counts 16 amino acids. CDR3 DNA only is kept here, 48 bases in frame from base 1. This clonotype was obtained from a male patient between 2 and 10 years old who had a stem cell transplant for chronic granulomatous disease, so the T cells may come from the graft donor. Here the chain combines TRBV5-1 and TRBJ2-1; the D element might be TRBD1 or TRBD2, as each aligns at 6 bases. Sequencing was performed on peripheral blood, taken 180 days after TCRalphabeta/CD19-depleted stem cell transplant. The CDR3 loop reads CASSGRGTSSYNEQFF. The nucleotide sequence is given as TGCGCCAGCAGCGGTCGGGGGACAAGCTCCTACAATGAGCAGTTCTTC.